Below, 6 T cell receptor beta chains from the same sample are listed, as sequenced in a study of a mutant IDH1 vaccine in newly diagnosed glioma (dated by TCRdb to about 2021). Preparation of the library involved the immunoSEQ multiplex PCR assay. The table comes from immuneACCESS by way of TCRdb, which keeps in-frame sequences with V and J called. Part of the clones is missing from these tables; in studies checked, under half for an unresolved V gene and the rest for unknown reasons. Present in this sample are 50,000 to 60,000 clones, 75% to 85% of which were seen just once. Together, the top ten hold approximately 6.2% of the sample. Their antigen targets remain unknown. The meaning of the sample's time point label: week 23, last vaccination. A 20-mer mutant IDH1 peptide at 300 micrograms in Montanide made up each vaccine dose, which was injected subcutaneously together with topical imiquimod.

The starting material was PBMCs, obtained from a glioma patient whose treatment included an IDH1 peptide vaccine. These receptors came from a man aged 35 to 55 with glioma.

The V call is TRBV30, the J call TRBJ1-5, with 7 bases aligning to TRBD1. With 2 bases clipped from V and 4 bases from J, the junction kept 5 bases outside the gene matches. The germline V gene has CDR1 GTSNPN and CDR2 SVGIG (reference sequence). This CDR3 spans 14 amino acids. CDR3 sequence reads: CAWSPGQVNQPQHF. For the CDR3, the DNA is TGTGCCTGGAGTCCCGGACAGGTTAATCAGCCCCAGCATTTT.

The rearrangement uses TRBV19 and TRBJ2-2; D ambiguous. Looked up from germline, CDR1 is LNHDA and CDR2 is SQIVND (reference sequence). The length of the CDR3 is 9 residues. V was trimmed by 6 bases and J by 12 bases, leaving 5 bases between them. CDR3 residues: CASRFQLFF. The CDR3 region has the DNA TGTGCCAGTAGGTTCCAGCTGTTTTTT. Drawing the rest from reference TRBV19 and TRBJ2-2, the complete variable domain is DGGITQSPKYLFRKEGQNVTLSCEQNLNHDAMYWYRQDPGQGLRLIYYSQIVNDFQKGDIAEGYSVSREKKESFPLTVTSAQKNPTAFYLCASRFQLFFGEGSRLTVL.

The V and J genes are TRBV10-2 and TRBJ1-1; 9 nucleotides line up with TRBD1. With V trimmed by 6 bases and J by 4 bases, 9 bases remained unmatched. The germline CDR1 and CDR2 sequences are WSHSY and SAAADI. The CDR3 runs to 15 residues. The CDR3 nucleotides read TGCGCCAGCAGCCAAATACAGACAGGGGGCACTGAAGCTTTCTTT. Amino acid sequence: CASSQIQTGGTEAFF.

The chain joins TRBV19 to TRBJ1-5; maybe TRBD1 (6 bases). V dropped 0 bases and J dropped 4 bases, with 19 bases sitting between them. Germline V CDR1 and CDR2: LNHDA, SQIVND (reference sequence). The CDR3 contains 18 residues. CDR3 loop: CASSIDGPGGGGNQPQHF. CDR3 nucleotides: TGTGCCAGTAGTATAGATGGGCCCGGGGGCGGAGGAAATCAGCCCCAGCATTTT.

The rearrangement links TRBV6-5 to TRBJ1-4, with D perhaps matching TRBD1 (5 bases). The CDR3 extends over 15 amino acids. Germline lookup yields CDR1 MNHEY and CDR2 SVGAGI. The V and J ends lost 0 bases and 8 bases respectively, with 13 bases between them. This CDR3 reads CASSYSSPGREKLFF. The DNA for the CDR3 is TGTGCCAGCAGTTACTCGAGTCCAGGGAGGGAAAAACTGTTTTTT.

This chain uses TRBV4-1 with TRBJ2-1; D may be TRBD2 (6 bases). V was trimmed by 0 bases and J by 2 bases, leaving 11 bases between them. Germline values: CDR1 MGHRA, CDR2 YSYEKL. This CDR3 is 16 amino acids long. CDR3 bases: TGCGCCAGCAGCCAAGATCCAGGCGGGACCTACAATGAGCAGTTCTTC. Translated: CASSQDPGGTYNEQFF.